This T cell receptor beta chain was captured in a study of immune evolution from preneoplasia to lung adenocarcinoma. Regarding the study as a whole: Later-stage lesions seemingly showed higher T cell density and diversity than normal lung. From normal lung to invasive adenocarcinoma, top clone frequencies appeared to decrease.

Patient tissue came from resections in Japan or China, 2014–2017. Two lung cancer pathologists independently confirmed each histologic diagnosis. The CDR3 length is 14 residues. After removal of 9 bases from V and 6 bases from J, the junction contained 9 bases not matched to a gene. CDR1 is MNHEY and CDR2 is SVGAGI in the germline V gene. To note about this clone: Its target is unknown.

TCRdb keeps only in-frame clones here, not all; method: immunoSEQ multiplex PCR. The sample includes about 41,000 clones, approximately 79% seen only once; the top ten take less than 6%. V usage is TRBV6-5 and J usage is TRBJ1-5, with 9 nucleotides matching TRBD1. Sequenced input: FFPE invasive lung adenocarcinoma tissue. The TCR originated in a person between 55 and 69 years old with lung adenocarcinoma. CDR3 protein: CASAIDRGTQPQHF. The CDR3 region has the DNA TGTGCCAGTGCCATCGACAGGGGGACTCAGCCCCAGCATTTT.